This T cell receptor (beta chain) was recorded in a study of shared clonotypes between healthy human individuals. Points from the study as a whole: Non-shared clonotypes had lower generation probabilities than clonotypes shared by all four sorted-subset donors. A handful of donors showed sharing of approximately 4.7% of naive CD4 clonotypes.

This CDR3 has 15 amino acids. CDR1 is SGHDT and CDR2 is YYEEEE in the germline V gene. V gave up 1 base and J gave up 3 bases, with 12 bases separating them. Note on this clone: The target antigen is unknown.

Each sorted subset replicate got 200 ng genomic DNA, roughly 30,000 genomes. Original processing notes: Filtering was not the same, since immunoSEQ gave junction-only sequences without quality scores. Generated by immunoSEQ multiplex PCR, the TCRdb table keeps only in-frame clones and is missing some. Clone size and the V and J calls come from that table; the DNA yielded D and trimming. The sample contains about 2.1 million clones, approximately 94% of which appear only once. CD45RO-negative CD8 cells positively selected for CCR7 made up the naive population, which excluded terminally differentiated effector memory CD45RA+ cells.

The source is a man between 18 and 35 years old in good health. Some clones in this sample may be carry-over from other donors' samples. Sequencing was performed on naive CD8+ T cells from PBMCs. The chain is built from TRBV5-6 and TRBJ2-3; D is possibly TRBD2 (6 bases). This CDR3 reads CASSLSGVGTDTQYF. CDR3 DNA: TGTGCCAGCAGCTTGTCGGGGGTGGGTACAGATACGCAGTATTTT.